This T cell receptor beta chain was identified in a study of response to subunit inactivated influenza vaccine. Study results and caveats: The authors offered the suggestion that each seasonal influenza vaccination recruits few new T cells.

From the RT-PCR reads, TCRdb called clonotypes with MiXCR, one entry per CDR3 protein. The sample has a few hundred thousand distinct CDR3 sequences, 21% seen once; the top ten hold roughly 10%. The V gene's germline CDR1 is DFQATT and CDR2 SNEGSKA (reference sequence). The CDR3 has 13 residues. The V end lost 6 bases, the J end lost 1 base, and 11 bases lay between the germline ends. Comments on this clonotype: Its antigen is as yet unknown.

This specimen consisted of PBMCs from blood, obtained around 22 months after vaccination. This clonotype was obtained from a man aged 50 to 69 who received an inactivated influenza vaccine. V usage is TRBV20-1 and J usage is TRBJ2-3; no clear D gene. CDR3: CSALRWGTDTQYF. Here the CDR3 DNA reads TGCAGTGCCCTTCGCTGGGGCACAGATACGCAGTATTTT.